Given below is one TCR beta chain in context. Its antigen is not identified. The CDR3 has 15 residues. CDR1 and CDR2 from the germline V gene are SGHVS and FNYEAQ. V lost 2 bases and J lost 0, with 8 bases in between. The sample is drawn from a study of T cell responses to AZD1222 COVID-19 vaccine. Study-wide results and limits: Donor demographics were predominantly white British with a female majority; clonal diversity may be underestimated.

Some clones are missing from TCRdb's copy, which holds only in-frame ones; the method was immunoSEQ multiplex PCR. The table shows about 86,000 clones, with over 85% occurring only once. The starting material was peripheral blood, obtained on day 0 of AZD1222 vaccination. The sequence came from an adult in good health. The rearrangement uses TRBV7-6 and TRBJ1-5, with D unclear. The CDR3 bases are TGTGCCAGCAGCTTATTCCCAGGTAGCAATCAGCCCCAGCATTTT. This sequence encodes CASSLFPGSNQPQHF.